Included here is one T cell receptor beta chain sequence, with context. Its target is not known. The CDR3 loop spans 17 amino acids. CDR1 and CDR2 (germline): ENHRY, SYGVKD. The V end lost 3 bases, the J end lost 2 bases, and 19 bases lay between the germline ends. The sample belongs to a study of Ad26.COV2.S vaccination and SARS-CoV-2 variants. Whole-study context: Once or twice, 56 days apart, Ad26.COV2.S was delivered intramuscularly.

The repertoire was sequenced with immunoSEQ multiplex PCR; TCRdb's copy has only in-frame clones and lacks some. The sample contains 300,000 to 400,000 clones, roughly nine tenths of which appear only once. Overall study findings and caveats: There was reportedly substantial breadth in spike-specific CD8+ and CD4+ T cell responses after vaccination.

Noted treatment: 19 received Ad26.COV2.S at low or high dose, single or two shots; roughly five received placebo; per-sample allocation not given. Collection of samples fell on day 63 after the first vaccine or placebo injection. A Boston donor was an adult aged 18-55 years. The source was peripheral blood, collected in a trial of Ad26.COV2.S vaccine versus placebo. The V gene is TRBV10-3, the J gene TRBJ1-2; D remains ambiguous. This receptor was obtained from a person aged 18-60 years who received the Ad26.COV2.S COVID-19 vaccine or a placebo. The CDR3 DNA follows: TGTGCCATCAGTGACGCTGAAGTTTTCGGGTCCAACTATGGCTACACCTTC. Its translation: CAISDAEVFGSNYGYTF.